The T cell receptor beta chain under discussion was sequenced for a study of control samples from healthy donors and cancer patients. CDR3 length: 13 amino acids. Germline V gives CDR1 SNHLY, CDR2 FYNNEI. V was cut by 5 bases and J by 1 base, with 8 bases left in between. TCRdb's table, derived via immunoSEQ multiplex PCR, lists solely in-frame clones and lacks some. In the table there are more than 140,000 clones, 75% to 95% of which are singletons. Sequenced sample: blood. V gene TRBV2 combines with J gene TRBJ1-1; D might be TRBD1 (5 bases). The receptor's source is a young man in good health. The CDR3 region has the DNA TGTGCCAGCAGTTATCAGGGGAACACTGAAGCTTTCTTT. Its translation: CASSYQGNTEAFF.